The 16 T cell receptor beta chains presented below share a single source sample, sequenced in a study of OX40 agonist ivuxolimab in advanced cancers. The data were produced by immunoSEQ multiplex PCR, yet TCRdb's version contains in-frame clones alone and is incomplete. The sample includes 77,000 or so clones, roughly 85% seen only once; the top ten take 2% to 2.5%. The sample here was CD4+ or CD8+ T cells sorted from blood, taken in a trial of the OX40 agonist ivuxolimab. These receptor sequences come from an adult with an advanced solid tumor such as melanoma, head and neck, liver or kidney cancer.

This clone has just one count. This chain uses TRBV4-3 with TRBJ2-7; 7 positions match TRBD1. This CDR3 spans 14 amino acids. V shed 3 bases, J shed 3 bases, and the junction held 5 bases outside the gene matches. Germline values: CDR1 LGHNA, CDR2 YSLEER. CDR3: CASSHGDRDYEQYF. The DNA of the CDR3 is TGCGCCAGCAGCCATGGGGACAGAGACTACGAGCAGTACTTC.

The CDR3 here is CASSLALQGSSRNTIYF. Written as DNA, the CDR3 is TGTGCCAGCAGCTTAGCCTTACAGGGGTCCTCCCGAAACACCATATATTTT. The V call is TRBV7-9, the J call TRBJ1-3; 7 positions match TRBD1. Germline CDR1 SEHNR, CDR2 FQNEAQ (reference sequence). The CDR3 contains 17 residues. Unmatched junction bases numbered 10, after V lost 0 bases and J lost 5 bases.

The chain employs TRBV9 and TRBJ2-6, with a tentative D call TRBD1 (6 bases). The V gene's germline CDR1 is SGDLS and CDR2 YYNGEE. V lost 2 bases to trimming and J lost 0 bases, with 12 bases between them. This CDR3 has 17 amino acids. The CDR3 region has the DNA TGTGCCAGCAGCGTTGGGGGCCCCAGCTCTGGGGCCAACGTCCTGACTTTC. Its protein product is CASSVGGPSSGANVLTF. Complete variable domain (other parts from reference TRBV9 and TRBJ2-6): DSGVTQTPKHLITATGQRVTLRCSPRSGDLSVYWYQQSLDQGLQFLIQYYNGEERAKGNILERFSAQQFPDLHSELNLSSLELGDSALYFCASSVGGPSSGANVLTFGAGSRLTVL.

The chain joins TRBV6-1 to TRBJ1-4; D ambiguous. The germline V gene encodes CDR1 MNHNS and CDR2 SASEGT. This CDR3 has 15 residues. The V end was cut by 1 base, the J end by 1 base, with 7 bases between. The CDR3 loop reads CASSEVWLTNEKLFF. In nucleotides, the CDR3 is TGTGCCAGCAGTGAAGTGTGGTTAACTAATGAAAAACTGTTTTTT.

The V gene is TRBV7-3, the J gene TRBJ2-3; unclear D gene. This CDR3 contains 13 residues. The germline V and J ends were trimmed by 5 bases and 5 bases, with 11 bases remaining between them. The germline CDR1 and CDR2 sequences are SGHTA and FQGTGA. The CDR3 spells CASSPDGLDTQYF. DNA of the CDR3: TGTGCCAGCAGCCCGGACGGTTTAGATACGCAGTATTTT.

In this sample, this clone turned up once. The chain uses TRBV7-8 and TRBJ1-2; TRBD1 matches 11 bases. CDR1 is SGHVS, CDR2 FQNEAQ, per germline. The J segment lost 8 bases and the V segment lost 3 bases, leaving 11 bases of the junction unmatched. CDR3 length equals 16 residues. The CDR3 DNA follows: TGTGCCAGCAGCTTTTCCGGGACAGGGGGGTCCGGCGGCTACACCTTC. It is translated as CASSFSGTGGSGGYTF.

V and J are TRBV27 and TRBJ1-2; D call uncertain. Germline CDR1 reads MNHEY; CDR2 reads SMNVEV (reference sequence). V was clipped by 0 bases and J by 10 bases, with 9 bases between them. The CDR3 length is 12 residues. Written as DNA, the CDR3 is TGTGCCAGCAGTTTATCGGCCCAATCCTACACCTTC. Translating gives CASSLSAQSYTF.

The V call is TRBV10-3, the J call TRBJ1-5, with D unclear. The CDR3 runs to 14 residues. V was shortened by 3 bases and J by 6 bases, with 12 bases between the two germline ends. Per germline, CDR1 ENHRY and CDR2 SYGVKD. This CDR3 is CAISEGASRQPQHF. CDR3 DNA sequence: TGTGCCATCAGTGAAGGAGCAAGTCGTCAGCCCCAGCATTTT.

V and J are TRBV7-3 and TRBJ1-2; TRBD1 aligns across 10 bases. Germline V gene data show CDR1 as SGHTA and CDR2 as FQGTGA. The CDR3 runs to 14 residues. The ends lost 4 bases at V and 8 bases at J; junction bases unmatched: 7. CDR3 in amino acids: CASSSSGQGRGYTF. The CDR3 DNA is TGTGCCAGCAGCTCCTCGGGACAGGGGCGAGGCTACACCTTC.

The chain recombines TRBV19 with TRBJ2-7; 9 bases line up with TRBD1. The CDR3 spans 15 residues. Trimming cost V 4 bases and J 1 base; bases outside gene matches: 5. CDR1 is LNHDA and CDR2 is SQIVND in the germline V gene (reference sequence). The CDR3 bases are TGTGCCAGTAGTAAGGAGGGACAGGGTTCCTACGAGCAGTACTTC. Its translation is CASSKEGQGSYEQYF.

V gene TRBV5-8 combines with J gene TRBJ2-3, with 7 bases matching TRBD1. Germline assignment: CDR1 SGHTS and CDR2 YDEGEE. With V trimmed by 3 bases and J by 5 bases, 9 bases remained unmatched. This CDR3 contains 15 residues. The DNA of the CDR3 is TGTGCCAGCAGCTCCGGGACAGCCCAGGGAGATACGCAGTATTTT. Its translation is CASSSGTAQGDTQYF.

CDR3 DNA: TGTGCCAGCTCAAAGGGACAGACCTACGAGCAGTACTTC. This encodes CASSKGQTYEQYF. The V call is TRBV18, the J call TRBJ2-7, with 7 bases lining up with TRBD1. The CDR3 length is 13 residues. The J segment lost 2 bases and the V segment lost 5 bases, leaving 3 bases of the junction unmatched. Germline values: CDR1 KGHSH, CDR2 LQKENI.

The CDR3 is CASISLGKGDGYTF. CDR3 nucleotide sequence: TGTGCCAGCATATCCCTCGGGAAAGGAGATGGCTACACCTTC. The V gene is TRBV6-5, the J gene TRBJ1-2; D gene unclear. CDR1 MNHEY and CDR2 SVGAGI come from the germline V gene. This CDR3 contains 14 residues. V lost 7 bases to trimming and J lost 6 bases, with 18 bases between them.

V and J are TRBV5-4 and TRBJ2-7; a weak D match, TRBD1 (6 bases). Trimming removed 0 bases from V and 5 bases from J, with 15 bases in between. This CDR3 is built from 15 residues. Germline V gives CDR1 SGHNT, CDR2 YYREEE (reference sequence). CDR3 protein: CASSLVGRRGNEQYF. The CDR3 coding sequence is TGTGCCAGCAGCTTGGTAGGCCGCAGGGGCAACGAGCAGTACTTC. Looking up the rest from reference TRBV5-4 and TRBJ2-7 gives the full variable domain: ETGVTQSPTHLIKTRGQQVTLRCSSQSGHNTVSWYQQALGQGPQFIFQYYREEENGRGNFPPRFSGLQFPNYSSELNVNALELDDSALYLCASSLVGRRGNEQYFGPGTRLTVT.

The V and J genes are TRBV19 and TRBJ2-6, with D maybe TRBD2 (6 bases). V shed 4 bases and J shed 4 bases, with 14 bases lying between them. The CDR3 is made up of 16 amino acids. Per germline, CDR1 LNHDA and CDR2 SQIVND (reference sequence). The CDR3 DNA reads as TGTGCCAGTAGTACTCTCGGGGAGGCCGGGGCCAACGTCCTGACTTTC. Protein sequence: CASSTLGEAGANVLTF.

This clone was counted once. CDR3 bases: TGTGCTAGTGGTTTGTCCCTAGCGGGAGTGACGAATGAGCAGTTCTTC. Its protein is CASGLSLAGVTNEQFF. J is TRBJ2-1 and V is TRBV12-5, with 10 bases matching TRBD2. Germline V gives CDR1 LGHNT, CDR2 FRNRAP. Trimming removed 2 bases from V and 7 bases from J; junction bases left unmatched: 8. The CDR3 is made up of 16 amino acids. Full variable domain (remainder filled in from reference TRBV12-5 and TRBJ2-1): DARVTQTPRHKVTEMGQEVTMRCQPILGHNTVFWYRQTMMQGLELLAYFRNRAPLDDSGMPKDRFSAEMPDATLATLKIQPSEPRDSAVYFCASGLSLAGVTNEQFFGPGTRLTVL.